Given below is one TCR gamma chain in context. Its target is unknown. The sample contains more than one DNA sequence encoding this CDR3. The entry originates in a study of Vδ1+ human thymocytes. Points from the study as a whole: Thymic TRG and TRD repertoires appeared highly polyclonal. Approximately 20% of thymic delta-chain sequences were Vdelta2, with few Vdelta3, unlike blood Vdelta1+ controls.

RNA was extracted from the cells and then reverse transcribed. The CDR3 regions were amplified by multiplex PCR from V-gene primers to a constant-region primer. TCRdb redid the clone calls on the multiplex PCR reads with CATT. The table records over 25,000 gamma-chain clones, about 18% of them present only once. The CDR3 is 13 amino acids. Germline assignment: CDR1 EGSTGY and CDR2 YDSYTSSV. J was trimmed by 4 bases and V by 2 bases; bases with no gene match: 5. The chain carries TRGV4 and TRGJ1 or TRGJ2. Sequencing was carried out using Vdelta1+ gamma-delta thymocytes from the thymus. Subset noted: FACS-sorted CD3+ TCRalphabeta- TCRVdelta1+ TCRVdelta2- thymocytes. The origin of this receptor is a boy under three years old who had congenital heart surgery. CDR3 residues: CATWDDLYYKKLF. The CDR3 DNA is TGTGCCACCTGGGATGACTTATATTATAAGAAACTCTTT.